Below, 3 T cell receptor beta chains from the same sample are listed, as sequenced in a study of shared clonotypes between healthy human individuals. Assay: immunoSEQ multiplex PCR; the TCRdb copy retains only in-frame clones and omits some. The table records roughly 1 million clones, 70% to 80% of them present only once. The sample was memory CD4+ T cells from PBMCs. Subset in this sample: CD45RA-negative fraction. These TCRs come from a man aged 18 to 35 in good health. Some clones in this sample may be carry-over from other donors' samples.

J is TRBJ2-5 and V is TRBV7-3; the D call may be TRBD1 or TRBD2 (5 bases each). V dropped 2 bases and J dropped 2 bases, with 18 bases sitting between them. CDR1 is SGHTA, CDR2 FQGTGA, per germline. This CDR3 spans 17 amino acids. The CDR3 DNA sequence: TGTGCCAGCAGCTTATTTGGACCCGGGGCCCCTCAAGAGACCCAGTACTTC. It translates to CASSLFGPGAPQETQYF.

This clone was counted only a few times. The chain has TRBV10-3 and TRBJ2-1; D might be TRBD2 (6 bases). Germline loops: CDR1 ENHRY, CDR2 SYGVKD. This CDR3 is built from 16 residues. Deletions cut 4 bases from V and 2 bases from J, with 15 bases between. The CDR3 region is CAISGGSGSAYNEQFF. As DNA, the CDR3 is TGTGCCATCAGTGGTGGTAGCGGTAGCGCCTACAATGAGCAGTTCTTC.

This clone was seen only once. The chain couples TRBV18 to TRBJ1-1; 7 bases map to TRBD1. V shed 4 bases and J 6 bases; nucleotides not matched to a gene: 5. CDR3 length: 13 amino acids. Germline assignment: CDR1 KGHSH and CDR2 LQKENI. CDR3: CASSLQGPAEAFF. The DNA of the CDR3 is TGTGCCAGCTCACTACAGGGGCCCGCTGAAGCTTTCTTT.